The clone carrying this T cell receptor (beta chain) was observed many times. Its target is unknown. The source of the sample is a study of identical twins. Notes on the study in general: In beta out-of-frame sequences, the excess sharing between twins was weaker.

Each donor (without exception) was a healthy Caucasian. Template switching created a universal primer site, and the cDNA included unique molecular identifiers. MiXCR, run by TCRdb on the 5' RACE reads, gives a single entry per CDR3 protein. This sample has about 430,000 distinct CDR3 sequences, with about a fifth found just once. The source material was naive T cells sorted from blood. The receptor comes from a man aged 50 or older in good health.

CDR3 DNA: TGCGCCAGCAGCTCGACCCAGGTATCGACGGCCTCCGGGACGCAGTATTTT. Protein sequence: CASSSTQVSTASGTQYF. This sequence joins TRBV5-1 and TRBJ2-3, with D uncertain. The V and J ends lost 3 bases and 9 bases respectively, with 26 bases between them. The CDR3 is 17 residues long. Germline CDR1 and CDR2: SGHRS and YFSETQ.